The 30 T cell receptor beta chains listed next were all sequenced from one sample in a study of response to subunit inactivated influenza vaccine. One entry per CDR3 protein, called by TCRdb with MiXCR from the RT-PCR reads. The sample holds 600,000 to 700,000 distinct CDR3 sequences, roughly 15% seen once. The specimen was PBMCs from blood, collected approximately 15 days before vaccination. These receptor sequences come from a man in his fifties or sixties who received an inactivated influenza vaccine.

There are a few counts of this clonotype. The chain is built from TRBV14 and TRBJ2-2, with TRBD2 as a possible D gene (6 bases). V lost 2 bases to trimming and J lost 6 bases, with 13 bases between them. Germline values: CDR1 SGHDN, CDR2 FVKESK. CDR3 size: 15 residues. The CDR3 reads CASSQNGRSAGELFF. The CDR3 nucleotides read TGTGCCAGCAGCCAAAACGGGAGAAGCGCCGGGGAGCTGTTTTTT.

The J gene is TRBJ2-1, the V gene TRBV10-3; 7 bases fit TRBD2. V was clipped by 2 bases and J by 7 bases; unmatched bases: 8. Germline-derived CDR1 and CDR2 are ENHRY and SYGVKD. This CDR3 comprises 15 residues. The CDR3 DNA sequence: TGTGCCATCAGTGAGAGAGCGGGATCAGGTAATGAGCAGTTCTTC. Residues: CAISERAGSGNEQFF.

V and J are TRBV2 and TRBJ2-3, with D hard to call. The CDR3 contains 13 residues. Per germline, CDR1 SNHLY and CDR2 FYNNEI. V dropped 7 bases and J dropped 4 bases, with 12 bases sitting between them. CDR3 sequence (DNA): TGTGCCAGCAAACTGGAATACGCAGATACGCAGTATTTT. Translating gives CASKLEYADTQYF.

The chain carries TRBV6-5 and TRBJ2-3; TRBD2 agrees at 8 bases. This CDR3 region has 17 residues. Germline V lookup: CDR1 MNHEY, CDR2 SVGAGI. Germline trimming cut 2 bases from V and 6 bases from J; bases unmatched to any gene: 13. Here the CDR3 DNA reads TGTGCCAGCAGTTACACCTCAGCGGGGGAAGGGAGGGATACGCAGTATTTT. This codes for CASSYTSAGEGRDTQYF.

V gene TRBV20-1 combines with J gene TRBJ2-7; D may be TRBD1 or TRBD2 (5 bases each). Germline values: CDR1 DFQATT, CDR2 SNEGSKA (reference sequence). V was shortened by 0 bases and J by 2 bases, with 17 bases between the two germline ends. The CDR3 length is 16 residues. The CDR3 loop is CSAREPDQGRPYEQYF. The CDR3 nucleotides read TGCAGTGCTAGAGAGCCGGACCAGGGACGGCCCTACGAGCAGTACTTC.

This clonotype occurred a few times. V usage is TRBV3-1 and J usage is TRBJ2-1, with 10 bases fitting TRBD2. The CDR3 covers 15 residues. V shed 5 bases, J shed 2 bases, and the junction held 3 bases outside the gene matches. Germline assignment: CDR1 LGHDT and CDR2 YNNKEL (reference sequence). CDR3 DNA: TGTGCCAGCAGCGGTAGCGGGGGGCCCTACAATGAGCAGTTCTTC. Its protein product is CASSGSGGPYNEQFF.

The chain links TRBV20-1 to TRBJ2-5; 7 bases fit TRBD1. The trim removed 3 bases at V and 3 bases at J, leaving 4 bases unmatched. This CDR3 contains 13 residues. Looked up from germline, CDR1 is DFQATT and CDR2 is SNEGSKA (reference sequence). CDR3 residues: CSASGTAKETQYF. As DNA, the CDR3 is TGCAGTGCTAGCGGGACAGCGAAAGAGACCCAGTACTTC.

The sample holds one count of this clonotype. The rearrangement links TRBV29-1 to TRBJ2-5; possible D gene TRBD1, 6 bases. V lost 3 bases, J lost 1 base, and 9 bases lay in between. CDR3 length: 13 residues. Looked up from germline, CDR1 is SQVTM and CDR2 is ANQGSEA. For the CDR3, the DNA is TGCAGCGTTGACGGGACACCCCAAGAGACCCAGTACTTC. Protein product: CSVDGTPQETQYF.

This clonotype was counted a few times. The chain has TRBV7-8 and TRBJ1-6; possible D gene TRBD1, 5 bases. The germline CDR1 and CDR2 sequences are SGHVS and FQNEAQ. V lost 1 base and J 0 bases, leaving 13 bases between the germline ends. The CDR3 runs to 18 residues. CDR3 in amino acids: CASSLEVQGFSYNSPLHF. The CDR3 DNA reads as TGTGCCAGCAGCTTAGAAGTCCAGGGATTCTCCTATAATTCACCCCTCCACTTT.

The chain links TRBV11-3 to TRBJ2-3, with D possibly being TRBD1 (6 bases). The germline V gene has CDR1 SGHNT and CDR2 YENEEA. The CDR3 contains 16 residues. V dropped 5 bases and J dropped 1 base, with 16 bases sitting between them. CDR3 nucleotide sequence: TGTGCCAGCAGCATCGACAACAGGGTGGGCACAGATACGCAGTATTTT. Encoded protein: CASSIDNRVGTDTQYF.

This clonotype has a count of ten or more. V gene TRBV9 combines with J gene TRBJ2-1; D is ambiguous. Germline V gene sequence: CDR1 SGDLS, CDR2 YYNGEE. Trimming cost V 0 bases and J 3 bases, with 10 bases left between them. The CDR3 runs to 15 residues. CDR3 in DNA: TGTGCCAGCAGCGTAGCTGGCAGGAGCTACAATGAGCAGTTCTTC. The encoded protein is CASSVAGRSYNEQFF.

The chain is built from TRBV4-1 and TRBJ2-5, with 8 positions matching TRBD2. This CDR3 spans 17 amino acids. Germline V gives CDR1 MGHRA, CDR2 YSYEKL. V gave up 4 bases and J gave up 2 bases; unmatched junction bases: 12. CDR3 amino acids: CASSPLTSAKIQETQYF. The CDR3 DNA reads TGCGCCAGCAGCCCCCTGACTAGCGCAAAGATACAAGAGACCCAGTACTTC.

This clonotype was counted only a few times. This rearrangement joins TRBV10-3 to TRBJ1-6; 7 nucleotides line up with TRBD1. Germline assignment: CDR1 ENHRY and CDR2 SYGVKD. The V and J ends lost 6 bases and 4 bases, in that order; junction bases with no gene match: 15. CDR3 length: 18 amino acids. The CDR3: CAISPGTAPGGYNSPLHF. The CDR3 region has the DNA TGTGCCATCAGCCCCGGGACAGCTCCTGGAGGGTATAATTCACCCCTCCACTTT.

The V and J genes are TRBV28 and TRBJ2-7, with D possibly matching TRBD1 (5 bases). This CDR3 spans 14 amino acids. V lost 6 bases and J 1 base, leaving 13 bases between the germline ends. Germline lookup yields CDR1 MDHEN and CDR2 SYDVKM. The CDR3, as DNA: TGTGCCAGCAGAGGCGCAACAGGTTCCTACGAGCAGTACTTC. It specifies CASRGATGSYEQYF. The full variable domain, rest sourced from reference TRBV28 and TRBJ2-7, is DVKVTQSSRYLVKRTGEKVFLECVQDMDHENMFWYRQDPGLGLRLIYFSYDVKMKEKGDIPEGYSVSREKKERFSLILESASTNQTSMYLCASRGATGSYEQYFGPGTRLTVT.

DNA of the CDR3: TGTGCCAGCAGCCCTCTAAAACAGGGGCTATATGGCTACACCTTC. Its translation: CASSPLKQGLYGYTF. The chain has TRBV27 and TRBJ1-2, with 7 bases matching TRBD1. Losses at the gene ends were 6 bases for V and 5 bases for J; bases not matched to a gene: 12. The CDR3 spans 15 residues. Germline lookup yields CDR1 MNHEY and CDR2 SMNVEV (reference sequence).

This clonotype was seen ten or more times. The V and J genes are TRBV29-1 and TRBJ2-7; tentative D call: TRBD2 (5 bases). Trimming cost V 4 bases and J 0 bases, with 10 bases left between them. This CDR3 has 13 amino acids. Germline V gene lookup returns CDR1 SQVTM and CDR2 ANQGSEA. The CDR3, as DNA: TGCAGCGTTGCTAGCCGATACTCCTACGAGCAGTACTTC. This translates into CSVASRYSYEQYF.

This clonotype appeared once. The chain employs TRBV4-1 and TRBJ1-3, with D uncertain. The CDR3 is made up of 15 amino acids. Trimming stripped 5 bases from V and 7 bases from J, with 18 bases between. CDR1 MGHRA and CDR2 YSYEKL come from the germline V gene. The CDR3 protein is CASSTITALGNTIYF. CDR3 nucleotide sequence: TGCGCCAGCAGCACGATAACAGCCCTAGGCAACACCATATATTTT.

This clonotype has only one observation. V is TRBV6-6 and J is TRBJ2-1; tentatively, D is TRBD1 (6 bases). Per germline, CDR1 MNHNY and CDR2 SVGAGI (reference sequence). Trimming shortened V by 6 bases and J by 7 bases, and 10 bases separated the two germline ends. The CDR3 has 12 residues. The CDR3 sequence: CASRQGSNEQFF. The CDR3 DNA is TGTGCCAGCAGGCAGGGGAGTAATGAGCAGTTCTTC.

This clonotype was seen repeatedly, ten times or more. V gene TRBV11-2 combines with J gene TRBJ2-2, with D uncertain. V gave up 1 base and J gave up 6 bases, with 9 bases separating them. This CDR3 has 14 amino acids. Germline CDR1 reads SGHAT; CDR2 reads FQNNGV. The CDR3 region has the DNA TGTGCCAGCAGCTTAGGCCAGGTTTCCGGGGAGCTGTTTTTT. Residues: CASSLGQVSGELFF.

The chain employs TRBV6-1 and TRBJ2-7; D not certain. The CDR3 has 11 amino acids. V was cut by 1 base and J by 5 bases, with 3 bases left in between. Germline values: CDR1 MNHNS, CDR2 SASEGT. The CDR3 here is CASSEDHEQYF. CDR3 nucleotides: TGTGCCAGCAGTGAAGACCACGAGCAGTACTTC.

The V gene is TRBV11-2, the J gene TRBJ2-1, with 7 bases fitting TRBD1. The junction had 7 bases not matched to a gene; V was cut back by 4 bases and J by 4 bases. This CDR3 comprises 15 residues. Germline V gene sequence: CDR1 SGHAT, CDR2 FQNNGV. DNA for the CDR3: TGTGCCAGCAGCTCGAACAGGGGACGGTACAATGAGCAGTTCTTC. It codes for CASSSNRGRYNEQFF.

This clonotype was counted ten times or more. This rearrangement joins TRBV7-2 to TRBJ1-5; D is unclear. Germline V gene data show CDR1 as SGHTA and CDR2 as FQGNSA. V lost 4 bases and J 0 bases, leaving 4 bases between the germline ends. This CDR3 region has 13 residues. Here the CDR3 reads CASSSNSNQPQHF. The CDR3, as DNA: TGTGCCAGCAGCTCTAATAGCAATCAGCCCCAGCATTTT.

This clonotype was detected a few times. This chain connects TRBV12-3 or TRBV12-4 to TRBJ1-3; TRBD1 matches at 8 bases. Trimming cost V 4 bases and J 2 bases; bases outside gene matches: 4. The CDR3 is 15 amino acids. The CDR3 sequence: CASSWTGRPGNTIYF. The CDR3 DNA follows: TGTGCCAGCAGTTGGACAGGGCGTCCTGGAAACACCATATATTTT.

V usage is TRBV11-3 and J usage is TRBJ2-7, with D possibly being TRBD2 (5 bases). In germline, CDR1 is SGHNT, CDR2 YENEEA. V lost 1 base and J lost 5, with 15 bases in between. The CDR3 is 15 amino acids. The CDR3 DNA sequence: TGTGCCAGCAGCTTAGGCGGCCGTCTGAGGGACGAGCAGTACTTC. Protein product: CASSLGGRLRDEQYF. Variable domain in full (rest from reference TRBV11-3 and TRBJ2-7): EAGVVQSPRYKIIEKKQPVAFWCNPISGHNTLYWYLQNLGQGPELLIRYENEEAVDDSQLPKDRFSAERLKGVDSTLKIQPAELGDSAVYLCASSLGGRLRDEQYFGPGTRLTVT.

This clonotype has a count of ten or more. The rearrangement joins TRBV29-1 to TRBJ2-5; D assignment may be TRBD1 or TRBD2 (5 bases each). V shed 7 bases and J shed 1 base, with 10 bases lying between them. Germline lookup yields CDR1 SQVTM and CDR2 ANQGSEA. The CDR3 contains 12 residues. The CDR3 DNA reads TGCAGCGCGGGGACGGCCCAAGAGACCCAGTACTTC. This gives the protein CSAGTAQETQYF.

This clonotype was found a few times. The rearrangement joins TRBV7-2 to TRBJ2-1, with D unclear. This CDR3 is built from 11 residues. Germline V gene lookup returns CDR1 SGHTA and CDR2 FQGNSA. V shed 5 bases and J shed 8 bases, with 7 bases lying between them. CDR3 nucleotide sequence: TGTGCCAGCAGCGACATGGATGAGCAGTTCTTC. Its protein product is CASSDMDEQFF.

The chain carries TRBV5-6 and TRBJ2-5; 10 bases line up with TRBD1. The germline CDR1 and CDR2 sequences are SGHDT and YYEEEE. The CDR3 is 14 amino acids. Losses at the gene ends were 5 bases for V and 4 bases for J; bases not matched to a gene: 5. CDR3 protein: CASRRRDRGETQYF. CDR3 coding DNA: TGTGCCAGCAGGCGCCGGGACAGGGGAGAGACCCAGTACTTC.

A few counts support this clonotype. This chain links TRBV4-1 with TRBJ2-5; 8 bases agree with TRBD1. This CDR3 is 17 amino acids long. Germline V gene sequence: CDR1 MGHRA, CDR2 YSYEKL. J lost 3 bases, V lost 3 bases, and 12 bases had no gene match. CDR3 sequence reads: CASSHAPGTGFKETQYF. CDR3 nucleotides: TGCGCCAGCAGCCACGCTCCCGGGACAGGCTTTAAAGAGACCCAGTACTTC.

This clonotype was counted between two and nine times. This chain uses TRBV6-5 with TRBJ1-5, with no clear D. This CDR3 spans 12 amino acids. Germline V gene lookup returns CDR1 MNHEY and CDR2 SVGAGI. V lost 6 bases, J lost 7 bases, and 10 bases lay in between. CDR3 nucleotides: TGTGCCAGCAGGCGCCTCGGGCAGCCCCAGCATTTT. This sequence encodes CASRRLGQPQHF.

This clonotype was seen a few times. The gene calls are TRBV4-1 and TRBJ1-4, with D unclear. The CDR3 runs to 12 residues. The germline CDR1 and CDR2 sequences are MGHRA and YSYEKL. Trimming left V 0 bases short and J 10 bases short, with 6 bases between. CDR3 residues: CASSQESGKLFF. Written as DNA, the CDR3 is TGCGCCAGCAGCCAAGAAAGCGGAAAACTGTTTTTT.